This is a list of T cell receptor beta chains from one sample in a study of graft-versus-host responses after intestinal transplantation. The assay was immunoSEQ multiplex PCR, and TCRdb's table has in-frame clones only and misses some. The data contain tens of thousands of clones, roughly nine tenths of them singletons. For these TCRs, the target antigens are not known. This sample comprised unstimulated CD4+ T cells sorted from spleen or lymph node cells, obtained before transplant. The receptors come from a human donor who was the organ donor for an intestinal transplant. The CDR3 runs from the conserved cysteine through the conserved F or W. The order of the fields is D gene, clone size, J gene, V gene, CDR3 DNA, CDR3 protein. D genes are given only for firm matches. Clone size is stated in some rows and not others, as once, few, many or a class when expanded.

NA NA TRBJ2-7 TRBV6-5 TGTGCCAGCAGTTTACGACCAGGGAAAGGGGCCTACGAGCAGTACTTC CASSLRPGKGAYEQYF
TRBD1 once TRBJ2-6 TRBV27 TGTGCCAGCAGTCCTACGACAGGGAGCTTTGGGGCCAACGTCCTGACTTTC CASSPTTGSFGANVLTF
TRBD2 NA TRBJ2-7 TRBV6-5 TGTGCCAGCAGTGGACTAGCGGGAAGATTTTACGAGCAGTACTTC CASSGLAGRFYEQYF
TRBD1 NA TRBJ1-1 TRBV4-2 TGTGCCAGCAGCCAGCCGGGACAGTTTAACACTGAAGCTTTCTTT CASSQPGQFNTEAFF
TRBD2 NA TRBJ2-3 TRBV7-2 TGTGCCAGCAGCCGCGGAGCGGGGGGGCGGACAGATACGCAGTATTTT CASSRGAGGRTDTQYF
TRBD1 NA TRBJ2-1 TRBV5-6 TGTGCCAGCAGCTTATTGGACAGGGTGATAAATGAGCAGTTCTTC CASSLLDRVINEQFF
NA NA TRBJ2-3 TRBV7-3 TGTGCCAGCAGTATAGGGATCCTCGGAGGGGCAGATACGCAGTATTTT CASSIGILGGADTQYF
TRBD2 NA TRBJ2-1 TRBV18 TGTGCCAGCTCACCCCCGACTAGCGGGGGGGCCTGGAATGAGCAGTTCTTC CASSPPTSGGAWNEQFF
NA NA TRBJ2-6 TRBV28 NA CASSFLGVFGNGANVLTF
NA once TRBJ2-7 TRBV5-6 TGTGCCAGCAGCTTGTTTACTCTCTCCTACGAGCAGTACTTC CASSLFTLSYEQYF
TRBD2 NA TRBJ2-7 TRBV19 TGTGCCAGTAGTCCCCCTGGACTAGCGGGAATCCGCTCCTACGAGCAGTACTTC CASSPPGLAGIRSYEQYF
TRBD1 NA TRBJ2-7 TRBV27 TGTGCCAGCAGTCAAGGAGGACAGGGTGCTCTCGAGCAGTACTTC CASSQGGQGALEQYF
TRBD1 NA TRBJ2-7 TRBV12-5 TGTGCTAGTGGTTTGCCACGCGCGGTGAAGACAGGGGTTGTGCACGAGCAGTACTTC CASGLPRAVKTGVVHEQYF
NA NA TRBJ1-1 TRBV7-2 TGTGCCAGCAAGGTTGTTCGGGGTGGTGAAGCTTTCTTT CASKVVRGGEAFF
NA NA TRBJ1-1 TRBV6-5 TGTGCCAGCAGTTACTCCGGGGGGGGCACTGAAGCTTTCTTT CASSYSGGGTEAFF
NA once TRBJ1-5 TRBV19 TGTGCCAGTAGTGGACAGAGCATAGTTAAGTCCGTGACCGTCCGTAATCAGCCCCAGCATTTT CASSGQSIVKSVTVRNQPQHF
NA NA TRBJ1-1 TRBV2 TGTGCCAGCAGGGGACAACAAAACACTGAAGCTTTCTTT CASRGQQNTEAFF
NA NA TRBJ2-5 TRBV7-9 TGTGCCAGCAGCCCCGGGGGGCAGGGGTTTTACCAAGAGACCCAGTACTTC CASSPGGQGFYQETQYF
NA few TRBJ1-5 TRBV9 TGTGCCAGCACAGGGTCTCAGCCCCAGCATTTT CASTGSQPQHF
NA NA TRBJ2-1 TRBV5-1 TGCGCCAGCAGCTTGGGGCCGCGGCGGGTTAAAGGGAGTGCGCTTATCTTC CASSLGPRRVKGSALIF
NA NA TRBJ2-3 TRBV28 TGTGCCAGCAGTGTCAGACTAAACCTCGACAACGCTGGCACAGATACGCAGTATTTT CASSVRLNLDNAGTDTQYF
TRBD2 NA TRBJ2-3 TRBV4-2 TGTGCCAGCAGCCACCCGCTAGCGGGAGTGGTAACAGATACGCAGTATTTT CASSHPLAGVVTDTQYF
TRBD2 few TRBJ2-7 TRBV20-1 TGCAGCGAGCGGGGGAACTACGAGCAGTACTTC CSERGNYEQYF
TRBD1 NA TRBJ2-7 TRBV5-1 TGCGCCAGCAGCCCCGGGACAGGGGTCGACGAGCAGTACTTC CASSPGTGVDEQYF
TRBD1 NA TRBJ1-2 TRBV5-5 TGTGCCAGCAGCGACCTACAGGGGGCCCTTAACTATGGCTACACCTTC CASSDLQGALNYGYTF
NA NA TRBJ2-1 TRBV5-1 TGCGCCAGCAGTTTTGCGGGCCGATCGGGAGTAGGGGAGCAGTTCTTC CASSFAGRSGVGEQFF
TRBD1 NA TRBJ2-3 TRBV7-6 TGTGCCAGTTCCCTGGACAGGGGGCCGAGGGATACGCAGTATTTT CASSLDRGPRDTQYF
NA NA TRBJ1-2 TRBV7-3 TGTGCCAGCAGCCCCGGGCAAGGAGGGGGCTACACCTTC CASSPGQGGGYTF
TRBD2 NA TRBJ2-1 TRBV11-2 TGTGCCAGCAGCTCCCTAAGCGGGAGGGCCTGGAATGAGCAGTTCTTC CASSSLSGRAWNEQFF
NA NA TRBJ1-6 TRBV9 TGTGCCAGCAGCGTAGGAGATTCACCCCTCCACTTT CASSVGDSPLHF
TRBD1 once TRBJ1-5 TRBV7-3 TGTGCCAGCAGAGTAACTCCCGGGACAGGCCCAGATCAGCCCCAGCATTTT CASRVTPGTGPDQPQHF
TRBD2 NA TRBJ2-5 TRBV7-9 TGTGCCACCCCCTGGGAACTAGCGGCCTGGGAGACCCAGTACTTC CATPWELAAWETQYF
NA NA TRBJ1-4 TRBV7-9 TGTGCCAGCAGCCCCTACGGGAAGACCACGAGGACTGGAGAAAAACTGTTTTTT CASSPYGKTTRTGEKLFF
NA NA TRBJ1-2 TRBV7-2 TGTGCCAGCAGCTTTCACCAGTTCGGGGGGAGTTATGGCTACACCTTC CASSFHQFGGSYGYTF
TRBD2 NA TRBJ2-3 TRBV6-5 TGTGCCAGCAGCGGGGAGGGGCACGGGGGGGATACGCAGTATTTT CASSGEGHGGDTQYF
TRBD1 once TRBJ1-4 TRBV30 TGTGCCTGGACCGGACAGGGGGCAGGGGAAAAACTGTTTTTT CAWTGQGAGEKLFF
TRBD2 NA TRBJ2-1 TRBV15 TGTGCCACCACGACTAGCGGGACTAACAATGAGCAGTTCTTC CATTTSGTNNEQFF
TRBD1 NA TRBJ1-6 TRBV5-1 TGCGCCAGCAGCGTGAGGACAGGGGGCGGATCACCCCTCCACTTT CASSVRTGGGSPLHF
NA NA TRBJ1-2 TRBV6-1 TGTGCCAGCAGCCGAAGGACGGGGGACCATGGCTACACCTTC CASSRRTGDHGYTF
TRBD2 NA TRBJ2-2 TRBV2 TGTGCCAGCAGTGATGTCGGGAGGGAGAACACCGGGGAGCTGTTTTTT CASSDVGRENTGELFF
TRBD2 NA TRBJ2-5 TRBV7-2 TGTGCCAGCAGCCCGACTAGCGGGAAAGAGACCCAGTACTTC CASSPTSGKETQYF
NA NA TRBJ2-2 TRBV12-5 TGTGCTAGTGGTTTGGGGCATACCGGGGAGCTGTTTTTT CASGLGHTGELFF
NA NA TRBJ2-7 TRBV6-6 TGTGCCAGCAGTACGACAGGCGCGCCCTACGAGCAGTACTTC CASSTTGAPYEQYF